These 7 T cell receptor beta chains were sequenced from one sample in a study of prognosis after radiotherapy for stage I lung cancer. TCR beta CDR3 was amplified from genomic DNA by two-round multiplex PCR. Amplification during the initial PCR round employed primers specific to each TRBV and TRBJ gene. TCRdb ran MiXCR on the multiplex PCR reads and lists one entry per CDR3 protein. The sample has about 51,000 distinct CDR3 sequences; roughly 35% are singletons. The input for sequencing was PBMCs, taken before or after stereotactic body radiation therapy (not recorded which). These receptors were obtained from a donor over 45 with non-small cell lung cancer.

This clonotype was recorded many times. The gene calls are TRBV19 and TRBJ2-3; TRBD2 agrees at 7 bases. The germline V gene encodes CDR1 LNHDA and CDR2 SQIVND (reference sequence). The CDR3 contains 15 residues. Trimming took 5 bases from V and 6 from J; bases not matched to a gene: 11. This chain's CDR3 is CASSLNPSGIDTQYF. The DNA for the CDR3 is TGTGCCAGTAGTTTGAACCCCAGCGGGATTGATACGCAGTATTTT.

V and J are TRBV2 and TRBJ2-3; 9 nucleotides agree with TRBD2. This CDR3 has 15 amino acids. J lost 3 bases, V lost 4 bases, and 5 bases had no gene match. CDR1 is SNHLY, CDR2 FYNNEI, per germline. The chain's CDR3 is CASSGSGGVTDTQYF. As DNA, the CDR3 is TGTGCCAGCAGTGGTAGCGGGGGTGTAACAGATACGCAGTATTTT.

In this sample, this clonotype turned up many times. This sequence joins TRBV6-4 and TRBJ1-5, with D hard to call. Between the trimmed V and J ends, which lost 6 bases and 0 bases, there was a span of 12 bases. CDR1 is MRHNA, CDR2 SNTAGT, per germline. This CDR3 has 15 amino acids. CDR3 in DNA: TGTGCCAGCAGAGAGCCCCCGTATAGCAATCAGCCCCAGCATTTT. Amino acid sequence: CASREPPYSNQPQHF.

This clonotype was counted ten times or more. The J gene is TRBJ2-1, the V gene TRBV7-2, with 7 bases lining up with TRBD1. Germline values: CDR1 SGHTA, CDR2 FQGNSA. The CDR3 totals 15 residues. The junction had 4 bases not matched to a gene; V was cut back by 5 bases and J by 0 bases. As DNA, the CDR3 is TGTGCCAGCAGCCCCGACAGGGCCTCCTACAATGAGCAGTTCTTC. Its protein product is CASSPDRASYNEQFF.

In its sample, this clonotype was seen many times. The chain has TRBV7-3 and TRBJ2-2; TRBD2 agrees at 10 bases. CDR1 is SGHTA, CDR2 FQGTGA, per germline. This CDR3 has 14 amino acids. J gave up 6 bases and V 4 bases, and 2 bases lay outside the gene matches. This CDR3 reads CASSSGTSAGELFF. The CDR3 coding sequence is TGTGCCAGCAGCTCCGGGACTAGCGCCGGGGAGCTGTTTTTT.

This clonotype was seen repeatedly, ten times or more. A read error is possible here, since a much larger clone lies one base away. CDR3 loop: CASSLATGRAHEQSF. The CDR3 region has the DNA TGCGCCAGCAGCTTGGCCACCGGGAGGGCCCATGAGCAGTCCTTC. The rearrangement joins TRBV5-1 to TRBJ2-1; 8 bases fit TRBD2. The CDR3 totals 15 residues. CDR1 is SGHRS, CDR2 YFSETQ, per germline.

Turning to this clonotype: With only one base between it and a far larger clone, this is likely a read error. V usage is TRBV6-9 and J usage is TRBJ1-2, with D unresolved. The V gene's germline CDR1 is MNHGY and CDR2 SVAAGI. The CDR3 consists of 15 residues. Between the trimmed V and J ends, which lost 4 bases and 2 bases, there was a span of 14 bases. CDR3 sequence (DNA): TGTGCCAGCAGTTCCTGGCGGGCCAAAAACTATGGCTACACCTTC. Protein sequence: CASSSWRAKNYGYTF.